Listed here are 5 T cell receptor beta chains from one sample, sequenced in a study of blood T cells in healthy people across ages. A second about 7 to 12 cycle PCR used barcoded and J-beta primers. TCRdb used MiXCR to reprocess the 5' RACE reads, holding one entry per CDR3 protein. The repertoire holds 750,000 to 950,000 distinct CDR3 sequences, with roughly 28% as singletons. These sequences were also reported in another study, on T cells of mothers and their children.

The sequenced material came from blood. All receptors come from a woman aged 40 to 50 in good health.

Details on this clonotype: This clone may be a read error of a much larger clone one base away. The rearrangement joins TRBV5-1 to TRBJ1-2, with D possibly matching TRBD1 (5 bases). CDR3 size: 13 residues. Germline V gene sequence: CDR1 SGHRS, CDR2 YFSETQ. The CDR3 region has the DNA TGCGCCAGCAGCGCCGGGACGAACTATGGCCACACCTTC. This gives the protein CASSAGTNYGHTF.

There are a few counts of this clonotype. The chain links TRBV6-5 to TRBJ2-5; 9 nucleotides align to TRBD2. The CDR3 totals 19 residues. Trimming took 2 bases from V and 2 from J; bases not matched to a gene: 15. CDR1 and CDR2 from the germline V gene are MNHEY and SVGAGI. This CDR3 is CASSYAPESSGVKQETQYF. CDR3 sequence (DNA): TGTGCCAGCAGTTACGCCCCCGAGTCTAGCGGGGTAAAACAAGAGACCCAGTACTTC.

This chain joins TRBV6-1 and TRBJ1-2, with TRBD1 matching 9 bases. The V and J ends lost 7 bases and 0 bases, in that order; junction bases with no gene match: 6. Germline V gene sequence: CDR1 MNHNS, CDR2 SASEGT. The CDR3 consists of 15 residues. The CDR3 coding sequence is TGTGCCAGCATGGATCGGGACAGGGCTAACTATGGCTACACCTTC. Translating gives CASMDRDRANYGYTF.

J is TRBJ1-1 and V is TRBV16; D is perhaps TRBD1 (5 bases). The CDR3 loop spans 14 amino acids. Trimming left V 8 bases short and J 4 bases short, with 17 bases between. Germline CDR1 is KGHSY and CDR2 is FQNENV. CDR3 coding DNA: TGTGCCAGCCTGGGGCCAGGGCGGGCCACTGAAGCTTTCTTT. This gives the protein CASLGPGRATEAFF.

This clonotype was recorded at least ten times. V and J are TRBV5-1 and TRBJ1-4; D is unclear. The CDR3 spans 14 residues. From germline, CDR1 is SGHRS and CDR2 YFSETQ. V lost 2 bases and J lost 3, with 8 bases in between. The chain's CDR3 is CASSFGRPNEKLFF. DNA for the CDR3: TGCGCCAGCAGCTTCGGCCGGCCTAATGAAAAACTGTTTTTT.